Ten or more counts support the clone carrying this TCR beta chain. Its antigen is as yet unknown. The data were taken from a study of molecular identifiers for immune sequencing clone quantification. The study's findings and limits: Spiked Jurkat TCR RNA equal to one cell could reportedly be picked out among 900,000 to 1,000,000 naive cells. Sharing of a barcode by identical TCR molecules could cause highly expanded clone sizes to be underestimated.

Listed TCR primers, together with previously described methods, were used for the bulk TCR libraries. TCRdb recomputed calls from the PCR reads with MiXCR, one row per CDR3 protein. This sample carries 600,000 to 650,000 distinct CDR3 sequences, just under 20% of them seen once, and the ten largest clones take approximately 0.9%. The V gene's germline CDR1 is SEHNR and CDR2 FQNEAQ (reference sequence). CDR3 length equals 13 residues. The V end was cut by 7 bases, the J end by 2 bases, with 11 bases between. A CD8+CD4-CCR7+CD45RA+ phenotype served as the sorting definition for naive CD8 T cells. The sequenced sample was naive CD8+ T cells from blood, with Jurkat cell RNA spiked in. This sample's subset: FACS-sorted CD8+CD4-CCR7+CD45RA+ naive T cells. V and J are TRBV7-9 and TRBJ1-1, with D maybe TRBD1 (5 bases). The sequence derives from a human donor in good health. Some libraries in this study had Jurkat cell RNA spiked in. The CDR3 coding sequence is TGTGCCAGCAATGGGGGATTTAACACTGAAGCTTTCTTT. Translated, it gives CASNGGFNTEAFF.